This entry lists 15 T cell receptor beta chains sequenced from one sample in a study of shared clonotypes between healthy human individuals. The method was immunoSEQ multiplex PCR; TCRdb's version includes in-frame clones alone and lacks a portion of them. The data hold roughly 2.6 million clones, with around 90% observed a single time. The sample taken for sequencing was naive CD4+ T cells sorted from blood. Specified subset: CD45RA+ positively selected. The receptors come from a man younger than 35 in good health.

The J gene is TRBJ1-1, the V gene TRBV6-6, with 8 bases identical to TRBD1. The CDR3 contains 15 residues. Trimming took 7 bases from V and 3 from J; bases not matched to a gene: 10. The germline CDR1 and CDR2 sequences are MNHNY and SVGAGI (reference sequence). The chain's CDR3 is CASTYGRGRDTEAFF. Written as DNA, the CDR3 is TGTGCCAGCACCTACGGCAGGGGGCGGGACACTGAAGCTTTCTTT.

The rearrangement uses TRBV30 and TRBJ1-1; D is perhaps TRBD1 (5 bases). Trimming took off 0 bases at V and 11 bases at J, with 13 bases between the two ends. CDR1 and CDR2 (germline): GTSNPN, SVGIG (reference sequence). The CDR3 is made up of 12 amino acids. CDR3 DNA sequence: TGTGCCTGGAGTGTCCGGGGGTCCCTTGCTTTCTTT. Encoded protein: CAWSVRGSLAFF. The full variable domain, rest sourced from reference TRBV30 and TRBJ1-1, is SQTIHQWPATLVQPVGSPLSLECTVEGTSNPNLYWYRQAAGRGLQLLFYSVGIGQISSEVPQNLSASRPQDRQFILSSKKLLLSDSGFYLCAWSVRGSLAFFGQGTRLTVV.

The chain uses TRBV2 and TRBJ1-3; D is unclear. There are 13 residues in the CDR3. The germline V gene has CDR1 SNHLY and CDR2 FYNNEI. V was trimmed by 6 bases and J by 4 bases, leaving 10 bases between them. CDR3 bases: TGTGCCAGCAGCCTTGAATCCGGAAACACCATATATTTT. Residues: CASSLESGNTIYF.

This chain joins TRBV28 and TRBJ1-6; perhaps TRBD1 as D (5 bases). The CDR3 runs to 15 residues. CDR1 is MDHEN, CDR2 SYDVKM, per germline. The ends were cut back, 4 bases at V and 7 bases at J, with 14 bases in the middle. CDR3 bases: TGTGCCAGCAGTTCCCGGAAGGGGACCAATTCACCCCTCCACTTT. Its translation is CASSSRKGTNSPLHF.

As for this clone: The sample has other DNA sequences that encode this CDR3 too. The rearrangement joins TRBV30 to TRBJ1-3; no reliable D call. Germline V CDR1 and CDR2: GTSNPN, SVGIG (reference sequence). V lost 0 bases, J lost 0 bases, and 9 bases lay in between. The CDR3 length is 15 residues. The CDR3 here is CAWSVRRSSGNTIYF. The CDR3 DNA reads TGTGCCTGGAGTGTACGTCGGAGCTCTGGAAACACCATATATTTT.

The chain joins TRBV7-2 to TRBJ2-1; D gene ambiguous. Germline V gene lookup returns CDR1 SGHTA and CDR2 FQGNSA. The CDR3 spans 15 residues. Trimming stripped 3 bases from V and 0 bases from J, with 9 bases between. In DNA form, the CDR3 reads TGTGCCAGCAGCTTCCTCTCTCTCTCCTACAATGAGCAGTTCTTC. Its translation: CASSFLSLSYNEQFF.

This clone appeared a single time. The rearrangement uses TRBV19 and TRBJ2-5, with TRBD2 matching over 13 bases. The CDR3 totals 16 residues. J lost 5 bases, V lost 5 bases, and 8 bases had no gene match. CDR1 and CDR2 from the germline V gene are LNHDA and SQIVND (reference sequence). CDR3 bases: TGTGCCAGTAGTGAGACTAGCGGGGGGTGGACGGAGACCCAGTACTTC. Translation: CASSETSGGWTETQYF.

This clone has a single count. The CDR3 reads CAITPGTGDYNEQFF. The CDR3 coding sequence is TGTGCCATCACCCCCGGGACAGGGGACTACAATGAGCAGTTCTTC. The chain recombines TRBV10-3 with TRBJ2-1; 10 positions agree with TRBD1. Germline assignment: CDR1 ENHRY and CDR2 SYGVKD. V lost 7 bases and J lost 3; bases outside the gene matches: 6. The CDR3 is 15 residues long.

J is TRBJ1-4 and V is TRBV5-1; D is unclear. The CDR3 contains 15 residues. The V gene's germline CDR1 is SGHRS and CDR2 YFSETQ. Trimming removed 0 bases at V and 4 bases at J, with 10 bases between. The CDR3 nucleotides read TGCGCCAGCAGCTTGGTCCCGGACCTTAATGAAAAACTGTTTTTT. Protein: CASSLVPDLNEKLFF.

The CDR3 bases are TGCGCCAGCAGCCCGGTTCAAGGGGTTTACGAGCAGTACTTC. Its protein product is CASSPVQGVYEQYF. V and J are TRBV5-1 and TRBJ2-7; D is possibly TRBD1 (5 bases). V shed 4 bases and J shed 4 bases, with 15 bases lying between them. The length of the CDR3 is 14 residues. CDR1 is SGHRS and CDR2 is YFSETQ in the germline V gene.

The V and J genes are TRBV11-1 and TRBJ1-1, with 9 bases matching TRBD1. Trimming took 5 bases from V and 6 from J; bases not matched to a gene: 10. CDR3 length: 15 amino acids. Germline values: CDR1 SGHAT, CDR2 FQDESV (reference sequence). The CDR3 here is CASSSRTGGSSEAFF. The DNA for the CDR3 is TGTGCCAGCAGCAGTAGAACAGGGGGCTCTTCTGAAGCTTTCTTT.

This clone was seen a few times. J is TRBJ1-1 and V is TRBV7-9; D not resolved. Germline-derived CDR1 and CDR2 are SEHNR and FQNEAQ (reference sequence). The CDR3 consists of 13 residues. The V end was cut by 5 bases, the J end by 1 base, with 8 bases between. The CDR3 DNA reads TGTGCCAGCAGCAGTACATGGAACACTGAAGCTTTCTTT. As protein: CASSSTWNTEAFF.

This CDR3 reads CASSGQGLGYNEQFF. CDR3 DNA: TGTGCCAGTAGTGGTCAGGGGTTGGGGTACAATGAGCAGTTCTTC. The V call is TRBV19, the J call TRBJ2-1, with D possibly matching TRBD1 (6 bases). The germline gives CDR1 LNHDA, CDR2 SQIVND (reference sequence). Trimming cost V 5 bases and J 4 bases, with 15 bases left between them. The length of the CDR3 is 15 residues.

The chain uses TRBV5-1 and TRBJ2-7; the D gene is possibly TRBD2 (5 bases). The CDR3 is 14 residues long. CDR1 and CDR2 (germline): SGHRS, YFSETQ. Deletions cut 0 bases from V and 7 bases from J, with 14 bases between. The CDR3 loop reads CASSLGTLTWEQYF. For the CDR3, the DNA is TGCGCCAGCAGCTTGGGGACTCTGACTTGGGAGCAGTACTTC.

V usage is TRBV10-3 and J usage is TRBJ1-1; TRBD1 is a possible D gene (5 bases). Trimming left V 6 bases short and J 3 bases short, with 11 bases between. This CDR3 is 13 amino acids long. The germline V gene encodes CDR1 ENHRY and CDR2 SYGVKD. The CDR3 is CAIRRGFDTEAFF. The CDR3 DNA reads as TGTGCCATCAGGAGGGGTTTCGACACTGAAGCTTTCTTT.